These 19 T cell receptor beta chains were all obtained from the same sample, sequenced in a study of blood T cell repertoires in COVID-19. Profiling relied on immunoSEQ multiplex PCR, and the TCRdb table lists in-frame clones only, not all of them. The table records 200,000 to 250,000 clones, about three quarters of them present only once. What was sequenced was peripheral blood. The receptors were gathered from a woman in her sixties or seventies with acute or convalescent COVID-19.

Here the CDR3 DNA reads TGTGCCAGCAGTTTGGACTACTGGGAGCAGTACTTC. Protein product: CASSLDYWEQYF. The V call is TRBV7-9, the J call TRBJ2-7, with D tentatively TRBD2 (6 bases). The germline V gene has CDR1 SEHNR and CDR2 FQNEAQ (reference sequence). The CDR3 spans 12 residues. With 6 bases removed from V and 7 bases from J, the gap between germline ends came to 13 bases.

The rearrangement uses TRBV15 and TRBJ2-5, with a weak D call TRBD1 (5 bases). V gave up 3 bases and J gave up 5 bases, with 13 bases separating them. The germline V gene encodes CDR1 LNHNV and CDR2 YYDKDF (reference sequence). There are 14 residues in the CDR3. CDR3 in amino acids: CATSSPGRGETQYF. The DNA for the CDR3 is TGTGCCACCAGCAGCCCCGGAAGGGGTGAGACCCAGTACTTC.

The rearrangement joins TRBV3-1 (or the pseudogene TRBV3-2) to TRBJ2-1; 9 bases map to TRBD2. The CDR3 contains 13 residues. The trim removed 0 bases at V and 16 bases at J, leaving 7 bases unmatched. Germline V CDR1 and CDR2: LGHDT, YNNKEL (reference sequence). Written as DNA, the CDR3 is TGTGCCAGCAGCCAAGACTTGCCTAGCGGGATTTTCTTC. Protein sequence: CASSQDLPSGIFF.

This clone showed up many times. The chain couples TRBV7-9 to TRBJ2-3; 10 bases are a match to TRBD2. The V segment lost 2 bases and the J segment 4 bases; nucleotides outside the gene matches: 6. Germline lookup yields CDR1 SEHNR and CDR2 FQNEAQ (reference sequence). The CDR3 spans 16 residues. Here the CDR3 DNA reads TGTGCCAGCAGCTTAACGCTAGCGGGAGATCCAGATACGCAGTATTTT. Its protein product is CASSLTLAGDPDTQYF.

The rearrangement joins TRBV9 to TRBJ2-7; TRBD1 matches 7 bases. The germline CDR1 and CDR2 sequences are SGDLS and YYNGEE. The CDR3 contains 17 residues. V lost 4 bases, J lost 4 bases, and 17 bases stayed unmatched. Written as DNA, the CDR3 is TGTGCCAGCAGCCCCCGCGTGGGGGACAGTGGAGCGTACGAGCAGTACTTC. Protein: CASSPRVGDSGAYEQYF. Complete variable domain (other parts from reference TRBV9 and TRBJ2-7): DSGVTQTPKHLITATGQRVTLRCSPRSGDLSVYWYQQSLDQGLQFLIQYYNGEERAKGNILERFSAQQFPDLHSELNLSSLELGDSALYFCASSPRVGDSGAYEQYFGPGTRLTVT.

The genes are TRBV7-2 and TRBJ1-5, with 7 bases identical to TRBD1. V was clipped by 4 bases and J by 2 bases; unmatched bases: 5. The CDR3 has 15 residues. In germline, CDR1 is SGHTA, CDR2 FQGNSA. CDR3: CASSSGTGGNQPQHF. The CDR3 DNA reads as TGTGCCAGCAGCTCAGGAACAGGGGGCAATCAGCCCCAGCATTTT.

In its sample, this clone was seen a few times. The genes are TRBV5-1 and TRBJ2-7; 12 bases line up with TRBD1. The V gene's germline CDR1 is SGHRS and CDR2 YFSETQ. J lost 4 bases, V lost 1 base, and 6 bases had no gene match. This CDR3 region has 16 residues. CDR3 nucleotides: TGCGCCAGCAGCTTGAGTCCGGGACAGGGGGCGTACGAGCAGTACTTC. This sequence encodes CASSLSPGQGAYEQYF.

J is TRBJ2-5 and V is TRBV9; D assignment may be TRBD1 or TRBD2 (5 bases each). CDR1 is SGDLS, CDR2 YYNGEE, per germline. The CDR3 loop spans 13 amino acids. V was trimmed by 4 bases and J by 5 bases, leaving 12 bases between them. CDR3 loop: CASSLGVAETQYF. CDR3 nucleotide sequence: TGTGCCAGCAGCCTAGGGGTAGCGGAGACCCAGTACTTC.

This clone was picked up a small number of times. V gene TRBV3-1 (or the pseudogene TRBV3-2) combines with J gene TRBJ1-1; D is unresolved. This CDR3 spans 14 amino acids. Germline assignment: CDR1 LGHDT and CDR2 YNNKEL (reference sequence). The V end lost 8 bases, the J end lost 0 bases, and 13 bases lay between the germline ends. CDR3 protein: CASGRGGMNTEAFF. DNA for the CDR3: TGTGCCAGCGGGCGAGGAGGCATGAACACTGAAGCTTTCTTT.

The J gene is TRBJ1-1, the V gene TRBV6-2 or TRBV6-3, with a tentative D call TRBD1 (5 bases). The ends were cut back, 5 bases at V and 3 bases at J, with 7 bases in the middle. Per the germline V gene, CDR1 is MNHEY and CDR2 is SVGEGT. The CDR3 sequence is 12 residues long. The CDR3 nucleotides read TGTGCCAGCAGTGACAGTTACACTGAAGCTTTCTTT. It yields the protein CASSDSYTEAFF.

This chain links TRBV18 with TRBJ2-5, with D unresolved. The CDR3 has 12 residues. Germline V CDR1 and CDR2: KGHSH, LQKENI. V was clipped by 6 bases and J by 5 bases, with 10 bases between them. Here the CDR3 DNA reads TGTGCCAGCTCCCGGGTAAGGGAGACCCAGTACTTC. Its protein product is CASSRVRETQYF.

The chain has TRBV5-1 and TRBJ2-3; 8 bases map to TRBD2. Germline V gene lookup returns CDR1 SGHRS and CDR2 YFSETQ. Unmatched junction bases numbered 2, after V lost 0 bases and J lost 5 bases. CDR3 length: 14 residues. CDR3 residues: CASSLVAGGDTQYF. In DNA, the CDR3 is TGCGCCAGCAGCTTGGTTGCGGGGGGAGATACGCAGTATTTT.

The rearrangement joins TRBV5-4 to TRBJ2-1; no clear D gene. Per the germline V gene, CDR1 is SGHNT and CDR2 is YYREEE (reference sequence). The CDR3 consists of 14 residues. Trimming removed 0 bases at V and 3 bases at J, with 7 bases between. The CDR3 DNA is TGTGCCAGCAGCTTGGCTGCGGACTACAATGAGCAGTTCTTC. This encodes CASSLAADYNEQFF.

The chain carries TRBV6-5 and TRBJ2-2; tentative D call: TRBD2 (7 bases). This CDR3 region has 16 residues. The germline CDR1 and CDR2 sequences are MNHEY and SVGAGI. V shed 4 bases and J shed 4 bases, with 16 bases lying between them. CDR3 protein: CASSSLGGESTGELFF. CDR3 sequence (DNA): TGTGCCAGCAGTTCTTTAGGGGGGGAGAGCACCGGGGAGCTGTTTTTT.

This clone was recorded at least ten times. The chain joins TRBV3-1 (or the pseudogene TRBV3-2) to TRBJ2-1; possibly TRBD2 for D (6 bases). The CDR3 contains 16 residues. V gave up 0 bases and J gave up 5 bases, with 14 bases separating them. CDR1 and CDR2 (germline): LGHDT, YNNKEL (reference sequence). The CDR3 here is CASSQEGGVINNEQFF. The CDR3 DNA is TGTGCCAGCAGCCAAGAGGGCGGGGTAATTAACAATGAGCAGTTCTTC.

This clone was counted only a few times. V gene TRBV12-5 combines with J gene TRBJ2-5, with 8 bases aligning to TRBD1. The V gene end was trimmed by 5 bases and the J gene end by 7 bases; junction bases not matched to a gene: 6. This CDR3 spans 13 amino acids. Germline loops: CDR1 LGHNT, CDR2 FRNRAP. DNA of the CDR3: TGTGCTAGTGGTCTCGGACAGGGAGGGACCCAGTACTTC. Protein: CASGLGQGGTQYF.

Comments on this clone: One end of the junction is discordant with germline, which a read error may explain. This CDR3 reads CASSDPGTGFLVF. As DNA, the CDR3 is TGTGCCAGCAGTGACCCCGGGACAGGGTTTCTGGTCTTC. The chain joins TRBV12-3 or TRBV12-4 to TRBJ2-1, with 9 bases fitting TRBD1. The CDR3 is made up of 13 amino acids.

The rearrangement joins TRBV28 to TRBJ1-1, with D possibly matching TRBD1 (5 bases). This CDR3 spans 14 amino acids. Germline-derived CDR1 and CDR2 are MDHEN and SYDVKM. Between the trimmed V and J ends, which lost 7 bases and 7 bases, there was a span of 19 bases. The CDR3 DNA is TGTGCCAGCAAAGCGGGGACCAAGTTAGGTGAAGCTTTCTTT. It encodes CASKAGTKLGEAFF.

CDR3 in DNA: TGTGCCAGCAGCTTAGGTGGCAACAGGGGTGGGTCCTACGAGCAGTACTTC. As protein: CASSLGGNRGGSYEQYF. The chain employs TRBV7-2 and TRBJ2-7; 7 bases match TRBD1. With 1 base clipped from V and 1 base from J, the junction kept 10 bases outside the gene matches. This CDR3 comprises 17 residues. Germline CDR1 and CDR2: SGHTA and FQGNSA.